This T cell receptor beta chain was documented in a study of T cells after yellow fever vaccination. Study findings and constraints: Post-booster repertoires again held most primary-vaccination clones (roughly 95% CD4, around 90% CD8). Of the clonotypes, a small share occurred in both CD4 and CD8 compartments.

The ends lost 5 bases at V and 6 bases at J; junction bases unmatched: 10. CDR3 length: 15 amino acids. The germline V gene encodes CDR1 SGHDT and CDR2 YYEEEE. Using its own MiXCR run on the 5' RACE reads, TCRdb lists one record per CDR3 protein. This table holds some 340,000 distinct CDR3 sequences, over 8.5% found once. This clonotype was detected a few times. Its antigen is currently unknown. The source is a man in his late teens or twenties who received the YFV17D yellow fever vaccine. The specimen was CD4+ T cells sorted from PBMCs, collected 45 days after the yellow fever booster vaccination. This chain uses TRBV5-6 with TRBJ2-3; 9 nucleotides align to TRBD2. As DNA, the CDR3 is TGTGCCAGCAGTTGGCGGGGGGGTACATCGGATACGCAGTATTTT. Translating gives CASSWRGGTSDTQYF.